These 19 T cell receptor beta chains were sequenced from one sample in a study of control samples from healthy donors and cancer patients (TCRdb year 2020). Library prep was done by the immunoSEQ multiplex PCR assay. TCRdb mirrors the immuneACCESS table, restricted to in-frame sequences. Some clones are absent from its copies; in checked studies, under half trace to an unresolved V gene, and the reason for the others is unknown. A total of about 97,000 clones appear in this sample, around nine tenths of them only once. In total, the top ten clones hold roughly 7.7% of the sample. Source material: blood. Source of these receptors: a man younger than 45 in good health.

This clone showed up just a few times. The chain carries TRBV30 and TRBJ2-3; either TRBD1 or TRBD2 may supply D (6 bases each). The V end lost 4 bases, the J end lost 6 bases, and 17 bases lay between the germline ends. Germline V CDR1 and CDR2: GTSNPN, SVGIG (reference sequence). The CDR3 contains 14 residues. CDR3 region: CAWTPPGALDTQYF. CDR3 DNA: TGTGCCTGGACCCCCCCGGGGGCTCTGGATACGCAGTATTTT.

The chain couples TRBV18 to TRBJ2-3; TRBD2 aligns across 7 bases. V shed 2 bases, J shed 5 bases, and the junction held 4 bases outside the gene matches. CDR3 length equals 14 residues. Germline values: CDR1 KGHSH, CDR2 LQKENI. CDR3 DNA: TGTGCCAGCTCACCAGCGGGGGTGGTAGATACGCAGTATTTT. Its translation: CASSPAGVVDTQYF.

The rearrangement joins TRBV4-3 to TRBJ1-1; a possible D gene is TRBD1 (6 bases). This CDR3 is 15 amino acids long. CDR1 LGHNA and CDR2 YSLEER come from the germline V gene. The V gene lost 0 bases and the J gene lost 5 bases, with 13 bases spanning the gap. This CDR3 reads CASSQDRGVRTEAFF. The CDR3 DNA sequence: TGCGCCAGCAGCCAAGATAGGGGGGTTAGAACTGAAGCTTTCTTT.

This chain uses TRBV7-9 with TRBJ1-3; D gene unclear. V lost 5 bases and J 1 base, leaving 9 bases between the germline ends. This CDR3 has 14 residues. Germline CDR1 is SEHNR and CDR2 is FQNEAQ (reference sequence). The chain's CDR3 is CASSPQLSGNTIYF. The CDR3 DNA reads TGTGCCAGCAGCCCACAGTTGTCTGGAAACACCATATATTTT.

The table lists this clone with a count of one. The genes are TRBV18 and TRBJ1-2, with D hard to call. Trimming shortened V by 2 bases and J by 5 bases, and 3 bases separated the two germline ends. There are 11 residues in the CDR3. The germline gives CDR1 KGHSH, CDR2 LQKENI. This chain's CDR3 is CASSPGYGYTF. CDR3 nucleotide sequence: TGTGCCAGCTCACCAGGTTATGGCTACACCTTC. Full variable domain (remainder filled in from reference TRBV18 and TRBJ1-2): NAGVMQNPRHLVRRRGQEARLRCSPMKGHSHVYWYRQLPEEGLKFMVYLQKENIIDESGMPKERFSAEFPKEGPSILRIQQVVRGDSAAYFCASSPGYGYTFGSGTRLTVV.

This clone was seen more than once but under ten times. CDR3 in DNA: TGTGCCAGCAGCCAACAGAGGGGGGGCCTGGAGACCCAGTACTTC. Its translation is CASSQQRGGLETQYF. J is TRBJ2-5 and V is TRBV14; D may be TRBD2 (7 bases). The CDR3 is 15 amino acids. Germline V lookup: CDR1 SGHDN, CDR2 FVKESK. With 2 bases removed from V and 5 bases from J, the gap between germline ends came to 15 bases.

This chain joins TRBV27 and TRBJ1-1, with D perhaps matching TRBD1 (6 bases). The CDR3 covers 14 residues. Trimming took off 8 bases at V and 1 base at J, with 14 bases between the two ends. Germline V gives CDR1 MNHEY, CDR2 SMNVEV (reference sequence). CDR3 amino acids: CASGWLQGNTEAFF. The CDR3, as DNA: TGTGCCAGCGGCTGGTTACAGGGGAACACTGAAGCTTTCTTT.

The genes are TRBV5-6 and TRBJ1-6; 7 nucleotides line up with TRBD1. The ends lost 6 bases at V and 12 bases at J; junction bases unmatched: 12. Germline V gene data show CDR1 as SGHDT and CDR2 as YYEEEE. The CDR3 length is 14 residues. CDR3 amino acids: CASTRRQGRGPLHF. CDR3 DNA sequence: TGTGCCAGCACCCGGAGACAGGGAAGGGGACCCCTCCACTTT.

This chain uses TRBV6-1 with TRBJ1-5, with 10 nucleotides matching TRBD1. The CDR3 is 17 amino acids. The germline CDR1 and CDR2 sequences are MNHNS and SASEGT. Unmatched junction bases numbered 7, after V lost 2 bases and J lost 3 bases. The CDR3 region has the DNA TGTGCCAGCAGTGAAAGGGGGACAGGGGTTCTCAATCAGCCCCAGCATTTT. It yields the protein CASSERGTGVLNQPQHF.

The chain couples TRBV15 to TRBJ1-4; 7 bases agree with TRBD1. This CDR3 is 15 amino acids long. J gave up 7 bases and V 6 bases, and 11 bases lay outside the gene matches. Germline-derived CDR1 and CDR2 are LNHNV and YYDKDF (reference sequence). CDR3 nucleotides: TGTGCCACCAGTTCGTCCGGGACAGATCTTGAAAAACTGTTTTTT. Residues: CATSSSGTDLEKLFF.

The chain has TRBV27 and TRBJ2-2; D uncertain. This CDR3 comprises 15 residues. V was pared by 3 bases and J by 1 base, with 9 bases between. Per germline, CDR1 MNHEY and CDR2 SMNVEV (reference sequence). The CDR3 loop is CASSLRQLNTGELFF. The CDR3, as DNA: TGTGCCAGCAGTTTGCGACAACTGAACACCGGGGAGCTGTTTTTT.

V gene TRBV9 combines with J gene TRBJ1-1; the D gene is possibly TRBD1 (5 bases). This CDR3 has 12 amino acids. The V end was cut by 5 bases, the J end by 6 bases, with 11 bases between. Germline-derived CDR1 and CDR2 are SGDLS and YYNGEE. CDR3 residues: CASRGRGPEAFF. For the CDR3, the DNA is TGTGCCAGCAGGGGACGAGGCCCTGAAGCTTTCTTT.

Notes on this clone: The sample holds other DNA sequences that translate to the same CDR3. The V gene is TRBV5-3, the J gene TRBJ2-3; 7 positions match TRBD1. TRBV5-3 is given ORF status, its function remaining uncertain. The ends lost 5 bases at V and 2 bases at J; junction bases unmatched: 17. The CDR3 extends over 18 amino acids. CDR3 DNA sequence: TGTGCCAGAAGGAGAACAGGGGCCGCTCCCAGAGCCACAGATACGCAGTATTTT. Protein: CARRRTGAAPRATDTQYF.

The V gene is TRBV21-1, the J gene TRBJ1-5. TRBV21-1 represents a pseudogene. The CDR3 spans 14 residues. The DNA for the CDR3 is TGTGCCAGCAGCCCCCCGAGATGGAGACAGCCCCAGCATTTT. Its protein is CASSPPRWRQPQHF.

Only a few counts were recorded for this clone. This chain uses TRBV10-3 with TRBJ1-1; no clear D gene. V lost 4 bases to trimming and J lost 2 bases, with 8 bases between them. CDR1 is ENHRY, CDR2 SYGVKD, per germline. The CDR3 extends over 13 amino acids. The chain's CDR3 is CAISGAPNTEAFF. The CDR3 bases are TGTGCCATCAGTGGAGCCCCCAACACTGAAGCTTTCTTT.

The V call is TRBV5-1, the J call TRBJ1-2; D is uncertain. CDR1 and CDR2 from the germline V gene are SGHRS and YFSETQ. Trimming pared 3 bases from V and 4 bases from J, leaving 25 bases between. This CDR3 contains 18 residues. CDR3 coding DNA: TGCGCCAGCAGCTACCTGGCACTCTCACTGAATTATGTCTATGGCTACACCTTC. Protein sequence: CASSYLALSLNYVYGYTF.

This chain uses TRBV24-1 with TRBJ2-5; D is uncertain. The CDR3 length is 15 residues. The ends were cut back, 0 bases at V and 0 bases at J, with 7 bases in the middle. Germline CDR1 reads KGHDR; CDR2 reads SFDVKD. CDR3 in DNA: TGTGCCACCAGTGATTTGTCTGGAGACCAAGAGACCCAGTACTTC. Protein sequence: CATSDLSGDQETQYF.

The chain combines TRBV12-3 or TRBV12-4 with TRBJ1-2, with D possibly TRBD1 on 5 matching bases. V lost 3 bases, J lost 8 bases, and 13 bases lay in between. The CDR3 runs 13 residues. The CDR3: CASSFNGARGYTF. CDR3 in DNA: TGTGCCAGCAGTTTCAATGGGGCGAGAGGCTACACCTTC.

The chain is built from TRBV7-8 and TRBJ1-2; D perhaps matches TRBD1 (5 bases). The CDR3 runs to 14 residues. Germline V gives CDR1 SGHVS, CDR2 FQNEAQ. Trimming left V 1 base short and J 8 bases short, with 14 bases between. The DNA for the CDR3 is TGTGCCAGCAGCTTAGAGACAGTATTAAAAGGCTACACCTTC. Its translation: CASSLETVLKGYTF.